The next 3 T cell receptor beta chains were all read from a single sample in a study of Ad26.COV2.S vaccination and SARS-CoV-2 variants. This table comes from immunoSEQ multiplex PCR, and its TCRdb copy is limited to in-frame clones, with some not included. The repertoire holds 300,000 to 400,000 clones, about 90% seen once, with 3% to 5% in the top ten. This specimen was peripheral blood, taken after recovery from COVID-19. Receptors were obtained from a human donor who had recovered from COVID-19.

The V call is TRBV5-6, the J call TRBJ2-2, with D unresolved. Trimming shortened V by 6 bases and J by 0 bases, and 9 bases separated the two germline ends. Per germline, CDR1 SGHDT and CDR2 YYEEEE. The CDR3 is 14 residues long. The CDR3 DNA reads as TGTGCCAGCAAAAATCGAGCGAACACCGGGGAGCTGTTTTTT. This encodes CASKNRANTGELFF.

V and J are TRBV12-3 or TRBV12-4 and TRBJ2-7; D possibly matches TRBD1 or TRBD2 (6 bases each). V gave up 6 bases and J gave up 7 bases, with 13 bases separating them. The CDR3 is made up of 12 amino acids. The CDR3 coding sequence is TGTGCCAGCAGGGGGAGGACAGCTGAGCAGTACTTC. Encoded protein: CASRGRTAEQYF.

J is TRBJ2-2 and V is TRBV7-9; unclear D gene. Germline V gives CDR1 SEHNR, CDR2 FQNEAQ (reference sequence). The ends were cut back, 5 bases at V and 7 bases at J, with 8 bases in the middle. This CDR3 is built from 12 residues. For the CDR3, the DNA is TGTGCCAGCAGCCGTAGGATCGGGGAGCTGTTTTTT. As protein: CASSRRIGELFF.